Listed here is a single T cell receptor beta chain. This clone appeared a single time. Its antigen has not been determined. No much larger clonotype is one base removed from it; base qualities were not supplied. Compared with germline, V lacks 3 bases and J lacks 2 bases; bases without a gene match: 10. CDR1 and CDR2 are read off the germline V gene (reference sequence) as MNHEY and SMNVEV. The CDR3 contains 18 residues, cysteine and phenylalanine counted. Of the read, only the CDR3 DNA is kept; its 54 bases are in frame from base 1. The cohort was made up of 666 healthy bone marrow donors. At the time of sampling, all cohort members were nominally healthy, though unrecorded immune exposures were likely present. The donor was CMV seropositive and belonged to the group of 250 to 300 seropositive cohort members. Every donor gave a peripheral blood sample, and the peripheral blood mononuclear cells from that sample were used for TCR beta sequencing. The Qiagen DNeasy Blood Extraction Kit was used to extract genomic DNA from the blood cell samples.

Library preparation used the immunoSEQ multiplex PCR assay. For the multiplex PCR, a mixture combining 60 forward primers for TCR Vbeta segments and 13 reverse primers for TCR Jbeta segments was used. A multiplex PCR assay on genomic DNA amplified the CDR3 region of rearranged TCR beta genes. The amplified TCR beta libraries were sequenced on the Illumina HiSeq System as 87-base-pair reads. As for the original processing: Across the 500 to 850 repertoires, a later analysis counted 78 million or so unique TCR beta chains, roughly 11 million of which were shared by at least two donors. Raw reads were error-corrected and collapsed into unique sequences by a nearest-neighbor algorithm in which closely related sequences were merged to remove PCR and sequencing errors. To assign V, D and J gene segments, CDR3 sequences were aligned to IMGT reference sequences. For a sequence to be retained, a match of at least six nucleotides to both a V gene segment and a J gene segment was required. A rearrangement counted as productive if the CDR3 had no stop codons and remained in frame with V and J, and every other rearrangement counted as non-productive. CDR3 was defined according to IMGT convention as the region running from the second conserved V-encoded cysteine to the conserved J-encoded phenylalanine. The earlier analysis of fewer than 750 of the donors excluded sequences that lacked an unambiguous match to a single V gene segment. In an earlier analysis of approximately 560 of the donors, a V segment was called functional when productive rearrangements were above 56.7%, and segregating when the standard deviation between donors exceeded 5%. A statistical classification framework was built to diagnose cytomegalovirus status from the catalog of TCR beta chain sequences. A later analysis assigned V and J genes by comparing TCR nucleotide sequences with IMGT/GENE-DB human TR gene sequences. In a later analysis, CDR3 sequences and most-parsimonious VDJ recombination scenarios were assigned using the TCRdist pipeline. A later analysis defined each TCR beta chain by its CDR3 amino acid sequence plus V-gene family, and excluded reads lacking a unique V-gene family. As a way to deal with suspected cross-contamination and a sequencing artifact, a later analysis dropped more than 500 nucleotide sequences that were highly shared and had low generation probability. In a later analysis, a clonal expansion index was calculated for each public chain from normalized within-repertoire ranks of inferred template counts. In a later analysis, generation probabilities were computed with a VDJ recombination model fitted to out-of-frame rearrangements, and the resulting probabilities were checked against IGoR. Hypergeometric tests were used in a later analysis to score TCR-TCR, TCR-HLA and TCR-CMV co-occurrence, with a repertoire-size bias correction applied to the TCR pairs. False discovery rates were estimated in a later analysis by permuting HLA or CMV assignments 20 times. In a later analysis, co-occurring TCRs were grouped with DBSCAN, and TCRdist sequence similarity was added when clustering was performed within HLA-allele-positive subsets. For co-occurrence clustering, repertoires with fewer than 30,000 or more than 120,000 public chains were excluded, along with roughly five repertoires with anomalous nucleotide sharing. TCRdb took over this immuneACCESS table, retaining in-frame rearrangements with V and J assigned. Such tables are incomplete; in checked studies, under half of the missing clones stem from an unresolved V gene, and the remainder is unexplained. Clonal size and the V and J genes are those of that table, whereas D and trimming came from the DNA. Within this sample are 100,000 or so clones, with approximately 70% of them counted one time only. The ten top clones hold approximately 3.9% of the sample.

These data belong to a study of cytomegalovirus exposure and HLA in healthy donors (dated by TCRdb to the late 2010s). Looking at the study overall: An earlier analysis of approximately 590 of the donors reported 250 to 300 Gb of sequence data and 117 million unique TCR beta sequences from roughly 180 million T cells. The genetic ancestry cluster associated with self-reported Caucasian donors included around four fifths of the roughly 390 genotyped donors. Rather than drawing on any new phenotypic data, the later analysis identified candidate immune exposures from TCR beta sequences and the way those sequences occurred across donors. In a later genetic analysis, genome-wide SNP genotypes for about 65% of the roughly 700 donors were used, and that subset was treated as a discovery cohort. To decide whether each TCR beta V gene segment behaved as functional or pseudogenic, an earlier analysis of several hundred of the donors relied on high-throughput TCR beta sequencing. Typing coverage differed by locus: A, B, C, DRB1 and DQB1 were typed in roughly 620-640 donors, DQA1 in 522, DPA1 in roughly 590, and DPB1 in 400 to 490. On average, around 230,000 unique TCR beta nucleotide sequences were sequenced per donor among 398 genotyped donors of the cohort, with about 17% of those sequences being non-productive. The aim of the study was to test whether cataloging public T cell receptors could identify signatures of past pathogen exposure. Donor age, sex, ethnicity and CMV serostatus were compiled together with the repertoire data. Because of strong linkage in the cohort, roughly five DR-DQ haplotypes were treated as single units for association and clustering. Besides the first cohort of under 700 subjects, a separate validation cohort made up of 120 different subjects was used. Class I and class II HLA loci were covered by the typing at four-digit resolution. Around 320 gigabases of sequencing data and 70 million to 100 million unique TCR sequences were included in an early release covering roughly 700 HLA-typed donors. All discovery cohort repertoires had been generated using a single sequencing platform. The T cell repertoires of several hundred subjects were profiled by immunosequencing and related to cytomegalovirus serostatus. In a later analysis, previously published TCR beta repertoires from more than 500 donors were re-analyzed and high-resolution HLA genotyping was added so that TCR occurrence patterns could be studied. High-throughput TCR immunosequencing, statistical association of individual TCRs with disease status, and machine learning were combined to predict cytomegalovirus infection status.

What the work shows at the level of the full study, not this receptor alone: A later analysis associated 16,951 TCR beta sequences with specific HLA alleles at a false discovery rate of 0.05. In the study, 150 to 200 TCR beta chains were listed as associated with cytomegalovirus. A later analysis found that TCR association rates varied across HLA loci, with DRB1 alleles showing the most associated TCRs and HLA-C alleles the fewest. Some IMGT-functional V segments, including TRBV6-2 and TRBV6-3, could not be distinguished by the 87-base-pair reads and were therefore excluded. A cluster of highly shared sequence variants was judged likely to represent a technical artifact of the sequencing pipeline. Roughly 15 rarely observed V segments, including chromosome 9 orphons, were excluded from the earlier analysis of several hundred of the donors because counts were too low. When HLA alleles, especially DR and DQ, strongly co-occurred, TCR associations were difficult to assign to individual alleles. A further reported finding was that TCR beta sequences accurately predicted the HLA-A and HLA-B alleles for most subjects in the first cohort. In an earlier analysis of over 550 of the donors, most TCR beta V segments were observed in productive rearrangements about 87% or about 30% of the time, broadly matching IMGT annotations. In vitro tests confirmed that a few of the cytomegalovirus-associated TCR beta chains recognize cytomegalovirus antigens. In a later genetic analysis, a missense DCLRE1C variant was associated with V-gene and J-gene trimming of TCR beta chains, and the association was replicated in an independent cohort. Roughly uniform sequencing depth across donors was assumed in presence/absence analyses, although this assumption may not hold. Across donors, most TCR sequences were observed very rarely, whereas some public TCRs were present in many individuals. According to a later analysis, parvovirus B19, influenza, CMV and Epstein-Barr virus appeared linked to several top co-occurrence clusters. For the cohort, immune exposure information was limited to CMV serostatus. Correlated functional status among segregating V segments might reflect linkage disequilibrium, but an unknown experimental factor could not be ruled out. In both the original and validation cohorts, the classifier was reported to diagnose cytomegalovirus status with high specificity and sensitivity. The authors suggested that the approach could potentially be extended to other disease states and immunological phenotypes. In a later analysis, most CMV-associated TCR beta chains were found to appear HLA-restricted, with HLA associations seemingly driven largely by CMV exposure. HLA typing was unavailable for some donors at each locus, so association tests used only the typed subset. This cohort had only TCR beta chains sequenced, and the lack of alpha or paired-chain data limited which features could be detected. Compared with the approximately 670-donor mean, donors in an Asian-associated ancestry cluster had fewer N-insertions in productive TCRs, according to a later genetic analysis. In a later analysis, HLA-associated TCR beta chains showed more clonal expansion and lower generation probabilities than non-associated chains that were equally common.

The TCR originated in a man in his thirties or forties in good health and CMV-seropositive. Recombination joined TRBV27 with TRBJ1-5; TRBD1 fits 10 bases in the junction. The sample taken for sequencing was PBMCs. The DNA reads TGTGCCAGCAGTTTGGGGGGACAGGGGACGATTCGCAATCAGCCCCAGCATTTT. The encoded protein is CASSLGGQGTIRNQPQHF.